The clone carrying this T cell receptor (beta chain) was detected only a few times. Antigen specificity is unknown. This sample is part of a study of blood T cells in healthy people across ages. The draw of peripheral blood yielded ten milliliters from each donor. The amount of total RNA extracted per sample was at least 5.5 micrograms. Study-wide findings and caveats: No conclusive comparison of naive versus antigen-experienced cells was possible with unsorted PBMCs.

The trim removed 5 bases at V and 2 bases at J, leaving 2 bases unmatched. The CDR3 is 15 residues long. Germline V gives CDR1 KGHSH, CDR2 LQKENI. Primers used in a second PCR of roughly 7 to 12 cycles were a sample-barcoded 5' primer and a J-beta primer mix. TCRdb ran MiXCR on the 5' RACE reads and lists one entry per CDR3 protein. The table records under 950,000 distinct CDR3 sequences, around a fifth of them present only once. Material for sequencing was blood. This sequence originates from a man between 65 and 80 years old in good health. The chain recombines TRBV18 with TRBJ2-1, with 11 bases fitting TRBD2. The CDR3 here is CASSSTSGTYNEQFF. The CDR3 DNA sequence: TGTGCCAGCTCATCGACTAGCGGGACCTACAATGAGCAGTTCTTC. The full variable domain, rest sourced from reference TRBV18 and TRBJ2-1, is NAGVMQNPRHLVRRRGQEARLRCSPMKGHSHVYWYRQLPEEGLKFMVYLQKENIIDESGMPKERFSAEFPKEGPSILRIQQVVRGDSAAYFCASSSTSGTYNEQFFGPGTRLTVL.